The next 3 T cell receptor beta chains were all read from a single sample in a study of blood T cell repertoires in COVID-19. Repertoires were generated with immunoSEQ multiplex PCR, while TCRdb's copy carries only in-frame clones and drops some. The data show some 400,000 clones, around 90% seen once. Sequencing was performed on peripheral blood. These receptors all come from a man aged 18 to 30 with active or convalescent COVID-19.

The J gene is TRBJ2-3, the V gene TRBV7-8; D is possibly TRBD2 (6 bases). The CDR3 is 15 residues long. The ends were cut back, 3 bases at V and 3 bases at J, with 13 bases in the middle. Per germline, CDR1 SGHVS and CDR2 FQNEAQ. CDR3 residues: CASSFSGRATDTQYF. Here the CDR3 DNA reads TGTGCCAGCAGCTTTAGCGGCCGGGCTACAGATACGCAGTATTTT.

The chain is built from TRBV11-2 and TRBJ2-1, with 14 bases identical to TRBD2. The CDR3 spans 17 residues. Germline trimming cut 8 bases from V and 3 bases from J; bases unmatched to any gene: 9. Germline V lookup: CDR1 SGHAT, CDR2 FQNNGV. CDR3 nucleotides: TGTGCCAGCCGCGGGACTAGCGGGGGACACCGCTACAATGAGCAGTTCTTC. Encoded protein: CASRGTSGGHRYNEQFF.

The chain links TRBV9 to TRBJ1-1, with 9 bases lining up with TRBD1. This CDR3 has 15 residues. Germline loops: CDR1 SGDLS, CDR2 YYNGEE. The V and J ends lost 3 bases and 5 bases, in that order; junction bases with no gene match: 8. The CDR3: CASSAGDRVRTEAFF. In DNA form, the CDR3 reads TGTGCCAGCAGCGCCGGGGACAGGGTAAGAACTGAAGCTTTCTTT.